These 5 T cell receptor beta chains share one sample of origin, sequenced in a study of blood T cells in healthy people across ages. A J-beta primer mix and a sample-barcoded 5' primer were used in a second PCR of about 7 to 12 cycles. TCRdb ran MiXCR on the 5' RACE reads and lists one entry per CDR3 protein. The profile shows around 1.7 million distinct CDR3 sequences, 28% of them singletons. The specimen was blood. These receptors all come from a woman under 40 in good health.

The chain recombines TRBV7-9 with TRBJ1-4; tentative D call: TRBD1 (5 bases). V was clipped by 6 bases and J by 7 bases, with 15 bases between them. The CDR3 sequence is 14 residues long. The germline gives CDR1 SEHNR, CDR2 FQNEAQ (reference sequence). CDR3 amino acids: CASRRTGGTEKLFF. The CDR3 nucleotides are TGTGCCAGCAGACGAACCGGGGGGACTGAAAAACTGTTTTTT. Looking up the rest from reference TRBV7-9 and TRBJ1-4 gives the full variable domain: DTGVSQNPRHKITKRGQNVTFRCDPISEHNRLYWYRQTLGQGPEFLTYFQNEAQLEKSRLLSDRFSAERPKGSFSTLEIQRTEQGDSAMYLCASRRTGGTEKLFFGSGTQLSVL.

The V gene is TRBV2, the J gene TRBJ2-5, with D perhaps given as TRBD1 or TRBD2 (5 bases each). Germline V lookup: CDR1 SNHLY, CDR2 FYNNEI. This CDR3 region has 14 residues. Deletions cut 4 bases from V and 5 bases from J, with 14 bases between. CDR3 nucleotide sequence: TGTGCCAGCAGTGGGGACCTCTCCGGGGAGACCCAGTACTTC. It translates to CASSGDLSGETQYF.

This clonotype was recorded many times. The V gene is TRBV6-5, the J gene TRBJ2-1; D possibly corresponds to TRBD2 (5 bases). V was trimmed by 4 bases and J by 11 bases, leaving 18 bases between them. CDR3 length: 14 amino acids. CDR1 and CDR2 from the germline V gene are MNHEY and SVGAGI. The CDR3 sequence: CASSSIRGRSQQFF. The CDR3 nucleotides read TGTGCCAGCAGTTCCATCCGCGGGCGATCTCAGCAGTTCTTC.

The CDR3 nucleotides are TGTGCCAGCAGCGTACTTTTCGGGGAGCTGTTTTTT. Translating it yields CASSVLFGELFF. The chain couples TRBV9 to TRBJ2-2; D unclear. V was cut by 1 base and J by 7 bases, with 5 bases left in between. This CDR3 is built from 12 residues. Germline V gene data show CDR1 as SGDLS and CDR2 as YYNGEE.

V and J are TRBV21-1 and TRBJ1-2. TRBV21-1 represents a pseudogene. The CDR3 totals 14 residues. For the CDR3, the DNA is TGTGTCAGCAGCAAAGACATGAACTACTATGGCCACACCTTC. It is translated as CVSSKDMNYYGHTF.